This TCR beta chain emerged from a study of shared clonotypes between healthy human individuals. This clone was observed many times. Sequencing used immunoSEQ multiplex PCR; TCRdb keeps in-frame clones, though not all of them. The table lists over a million clones, approximately 78% of them singletons. Germline V gives CDR1 SGHTA, CDR2 FQGNSA. The CDR3 sequence is 15 residues long. V lost 6 bases and J lost 0, with 12 bases in between. The sample consisted of memory CD4+ T cells from PBMCs. Subset: CD45RA-negative fraction. This clonotype was sampled from a man between 18 and 29 years old in good health. Some clones in this sample may be carry-over from other donors' samples. The chain is built from TRBV7-2 and TRBJ1-5; perhaps TRBD1 as D (6 bases). The CDR3 sequence is CASRPQGVSNQPQHF. In DNA, the CDR3 is TGTGCCAGCAGACCACAGGGAGTTAGCAATCAGCCCCAGCATTTT.